Following are 13 T cell receptor beta chains from one sample sequenced in a study of T cell responses to AZD1222 COVID-19 vaccine. The table came from immunoSEQ multiplex PCR; TCRdb's copy has only in-frame clones and leaves some out. Among 85,000 or so clones, approximately 90% were seen once, and the ten largest hold around 5%. Sequencing used peripheral blood, obtained on day 0 of AZD1222 vaccination. The receptors shown here come from an adult in good health.

V and J are TRBV5-8 and TRBJ1-2; D is unclear. Germline V gene lookup returns CDR1 SGHTS and CDR2 YDEGEE. The CDR3 has 13 residues. V lost 0 bases to trimming and J lost 4 bases, with 7 bases between them. In DNA form, the CDR3 reads TGTGCCAGCAGCTTGGAATGGGGCTATGGCTACACCTTC. Its translation is CASSLEWGYGYTF.

This clone was detected a few times. The chain recombines TRBV5-1 with TRBJ1-1; D remains ambiguous. The CDR3 loop spans 14 amino acids. The germline V gene has CDR1 SGHRS and CDR2 YFSETQ. V was shortened by 0 bases and J by 2 bases, with 8 bases between the two germline ends. For the CDR3, the DNA is TGCGCCAGCAGCTTGGTAGCCGTAAACACTGAAGCTTTCTTT. This codes for CASSLVAVNTEAFF. Based on the CDR3 plus reference TRBV5-1 and TRBJ1-1, the full variable domain is KAGVTQTPRYLIKTRGQQVTLSCSPISGHRSVSWYQQTPGQGLQFLFEYFSETQRNKGNFPGRFSGRQFSNSRSEMNVSTLELGDSALYLCASSLVAVNTEAFFGQGTRLTVV.

The V and J genes are TRBV10-3 and TRBJ2-1; D is tentatively TRBD1 or TRBD2 (5 bases each). This CDR3 region has 17 residues. Looked up from germline, CDR1 is ENHRY and CDR2 is SYGVKD. Trimming removed 0 bases at V and 8 bases at J, with 20 bases between. The CDR3 reads CAISESDRGLGLDEQFF. Here the CDR3 DNA reads TGTGCCATCAGTGAGTCTGACAGAGGGCTCGGTTTGGATGAGCAGTTCTTC.

This clone was detected once. The gene calls are TRBV11-2 and TRBJ1-1; D may be TRBD1 (6 bases). Germline values: CDR1 SGHAT, CDR2 FQNNGV. The CDR3 consists of 14 residues. Trimming removed 5 bases from V and 5 bases from J, with 15 bases in between. The CDR3: CASSAGAGWTEAFF. The CDR3, as DNA: TGTGCCAGCAGCGCGGGGGCAGGATGGACTGAAGCTTTCTTT.

The rearrangement links TRBV15 to TRBJ2-4; D gene unclear. The germline CDR1 and CDR2 sequences are LNHNV and YYDKDF (reference sequence). This CDR3 contains 15 residues. Trimming removed 0 bases from V and 11 bases from J, with 17 bases in between. The CDR3 reads CATSREASVGVLQYF. The CDR3 DNA sequence: TGTGCCACCAGCAGAGAGGCTAGTGTAGGTGTACTTCAGTACTTC.

This clone was observed a single time. This rearrangement joins TRBV4-1 to TRBJ1-5; D is perhaps TRBD1 (5 bases). This CDR3 is 17 amino acids long. V lost 1 base and J 3 bases, leaving 16 bases between the germline ends. CDR1 MGHRA and CDR2 YSYEKL come from the germline V gene. CDR3 region: CASSQGPGPPFNQPQHF. CDR3 nucleotides: TGCGCCAGCAGCCAAGGCCCAGGGCCGCCGTTCAATCAGCCCCAGCATTTT.

The chain combines TRBV25-1 with TRBJ1-1; unclear D gene. Germline V CDR1 and CDR2: MGHDK, SYGVNS. The CDR3 spans 11 residues. Trimming pared 10 bases from V and 5 bases from J, leaving 11 bases between. The CDR3 loop is CATDLGTEAFF. CDR3 DNA sequence: TGTGCCACGGACCTAGGGACTGAAGCTTTCTTT.

This chain uses TRBV19 with TRBJ2-5; D is undetermined. The V and J ends lost 5 bases and 2 bases respectively, with 9 bases between them. Germline CDR1 reads LNHDA; CDR2 reads SQIVND (reference sequence). The CDR3 spans 13 residues. CDR3 loop: CASSQRAQETQYF. As DNA, the CDR3 is TGTGCCAGTAGTCAAAGGGCTCAAGAGACCCAGTACTTC.

This clone was seen a few times. The same CDR3 can be traced to other DNA sequences in this sample. The J gene is TRBJ1-2, the V gene TRBV30; D uncertain. CDR1 and CDR2 from the germline V gene are GTSNPN and SVGIG (reference sequence). Trimming removed 4 bases from V and 4 bases from J, with 10 bases in between. CDR3 length: 12 amino acids. The CDR3 loop is CAWTPTGYGYTF. As DNA, the CDR3 is TGTGCCTGGACACCCACGGGCTATGGCTACACCTTC.

The chain employs TRBV5-5 and TRBJ1-5, with TRBD1 identical over 10 bases. This CDR3 has 14 amino acids. Germline trimming cut 3 bases from V and 11 bases from J; bases unmatched to any gene: 8. Germline V lookup: CDR1 SGHKS, CDR2 YYEKEE (reference sequence). The CDR3 is CASSWGTGDEAQHF. The CDR3 DNA follows: TGTGCCAGCAGCTGGGGGACAGGGGATGAAGCCCAGCATTTT.

The V and J genes are TRBV18 and TRBJ1-1; TRBD1 agrees at 8 bases. The CDR3 has 18 amino acids. V trimming: 4 bases; J trimming: 3 bases; junction bases outside the gene matches: 16. CDR1 and CDR2 (germline): KGHSH, LQKENI. In DNA form, the CDR3 reads TGTGCCAGCTCACAACTAGGACAGGGATTGAGCGGTGACACTGAAGCTTTCTTT. Encoded protein: CASSQLGQGLSGDTEAFF.

The chain combines TRBV2 with TRBJ1-2; a weak D match, TRBD1 (5 bases). Trimming cost V 4 bases and J 4 bases, with 7 bases left between them. The V gene's germline CDR1 is SNHLY and CDR2 FYNNEI. This CDR3 comprises 12 residues. DNA of the CDR3: TGTGCCAGCAGTGGGGACGGCTATGGCTACACCTTC. Translated, it gives CASSGDGYGYTF.

This clone was seen once. The CDR3 loop is CASSPTGEDTQYF. DNA for the CDR3: TGCGCCAGCAGCCCGACAGGGGAGGATACGCAGTATTTT. The chain is built from TRBV5-1 and TRBJ2-3; 8 bases agree with TRBD1. Losses at the gene ends were 4 bases for V and 6 bases for J; bases not matched to a gene: 4. Germline CDR1 reads SGHRS; CDR2 reads YFSETQ. The CDR3 is 13 amino acids.